The clone carrying this T cell receptor (beta chain) was counted many times. Antigen specificity is unknown. TCRdb passed the multiplex PCR reads through MiXCR, listing each CDR3 protein once. Of 30,000 to 40,000 distinct CDR3 sequences listed, 60% to 70% are singletons. V was clipped by 5 bases and J by 2 bases; unmatched bases: 5. The CDR3 sequence is 14 residues long. Germline V lookup: CDR1 MNHEY, CDR2 SVGAGI. The data belong to a study of breast tumors, draining lymph nodes, adjacent tissues. Overall study findings and caveats: The lymph node origin of tumor T cells was framed as consistent with a hypothesis, not demonstrated.

The TCR sequence derives from a female donor with breast cancer. Some clones in this sample may be carry-over from other donors' samples. Sequenced material: breast tumor tissue. The chain has TRBV6-5 and TRBJ2-7; TRBD1 aligns across 8 bases. The CDR3 nucleotides read TGTGCCAGCAGTATCCTGACAGGGGCCTACGAGCAGTACTTC. This encodes CASSILTGAYEQYF.